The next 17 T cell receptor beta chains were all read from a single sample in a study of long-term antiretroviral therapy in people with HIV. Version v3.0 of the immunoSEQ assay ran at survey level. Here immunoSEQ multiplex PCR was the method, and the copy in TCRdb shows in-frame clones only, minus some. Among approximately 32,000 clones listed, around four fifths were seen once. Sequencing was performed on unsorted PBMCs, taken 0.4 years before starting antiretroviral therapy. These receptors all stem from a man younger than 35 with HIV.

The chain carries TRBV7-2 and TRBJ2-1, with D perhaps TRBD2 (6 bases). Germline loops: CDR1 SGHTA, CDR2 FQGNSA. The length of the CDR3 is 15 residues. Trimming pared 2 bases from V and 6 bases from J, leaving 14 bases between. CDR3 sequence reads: CASSLSRGLLNEQFF. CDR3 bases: TGTGCCAGCAGCTTATCGAGGGGACTTCTCAATGAGCAGTTCTTC.

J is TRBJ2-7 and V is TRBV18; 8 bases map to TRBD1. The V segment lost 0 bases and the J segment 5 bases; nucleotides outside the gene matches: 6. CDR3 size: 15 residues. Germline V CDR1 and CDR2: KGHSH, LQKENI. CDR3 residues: CASSPPGRGQNEQYF. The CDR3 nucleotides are TGTGCCAGCTCACCACCGGGCAGGGGGCAAAACGAGCAGTACTTC.

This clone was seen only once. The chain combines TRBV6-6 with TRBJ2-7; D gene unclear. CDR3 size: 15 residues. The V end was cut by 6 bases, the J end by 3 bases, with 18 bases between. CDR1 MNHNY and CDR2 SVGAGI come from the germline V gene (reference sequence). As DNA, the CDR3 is TGTGCCAGCAGATACGCCCTCGGATATTACTACGAGCAGTACTTC. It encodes CASRYALGYYYEQYF.

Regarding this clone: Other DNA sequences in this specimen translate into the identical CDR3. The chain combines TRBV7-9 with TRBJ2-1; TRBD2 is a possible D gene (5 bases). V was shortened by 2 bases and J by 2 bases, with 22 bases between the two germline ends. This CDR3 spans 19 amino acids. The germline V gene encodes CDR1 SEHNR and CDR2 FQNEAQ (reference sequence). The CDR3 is CASSLTSPAGPQTYNEQFF. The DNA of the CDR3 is TGTGCCAGCAGCTTAACTTCCCCGGCGGGCCCTCAAACCTACAATGAGCAGTTCTTC.

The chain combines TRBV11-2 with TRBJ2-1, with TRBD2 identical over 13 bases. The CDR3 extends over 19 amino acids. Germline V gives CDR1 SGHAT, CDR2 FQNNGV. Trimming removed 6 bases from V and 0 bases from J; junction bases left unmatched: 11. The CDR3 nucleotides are TGTGCCAGCAGGGAATTGGGACTAGCGGGGATAAGCTCCTACAATGAGCAGTTCTTC. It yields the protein CASRELGLAGISSYNEQFF.

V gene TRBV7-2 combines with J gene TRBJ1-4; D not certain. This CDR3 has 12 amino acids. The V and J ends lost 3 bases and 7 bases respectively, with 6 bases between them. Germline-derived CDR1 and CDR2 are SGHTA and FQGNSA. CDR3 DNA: TGTGCCAGCAGCTTCTCTGGTGAAAAACTGTTTTTT. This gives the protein CASSFSGEKLFF.

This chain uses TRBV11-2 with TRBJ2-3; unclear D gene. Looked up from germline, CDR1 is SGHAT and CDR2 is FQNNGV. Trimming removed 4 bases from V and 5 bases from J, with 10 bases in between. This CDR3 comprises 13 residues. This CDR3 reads CASSSSLLDTQYF. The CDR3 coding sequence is TGTGCCAGCAGCTCATCTCTCTTAGATACGCAGTATTTT.

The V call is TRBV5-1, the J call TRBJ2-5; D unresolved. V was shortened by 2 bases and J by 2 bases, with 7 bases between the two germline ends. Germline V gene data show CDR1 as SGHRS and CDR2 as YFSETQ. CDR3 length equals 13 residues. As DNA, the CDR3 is TGCGCCAGCAGCTTCAGCACACAAGAGACCCAGTACTTC. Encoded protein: CASSFSTQETQYF.

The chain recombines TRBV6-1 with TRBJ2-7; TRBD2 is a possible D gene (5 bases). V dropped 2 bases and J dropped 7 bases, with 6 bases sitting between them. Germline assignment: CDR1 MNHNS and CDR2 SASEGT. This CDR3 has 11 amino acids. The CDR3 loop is CASSEWEEQYF. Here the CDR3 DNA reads TGTGCCAGCAGTGAATGGGAGGAGCAGTACTTC.

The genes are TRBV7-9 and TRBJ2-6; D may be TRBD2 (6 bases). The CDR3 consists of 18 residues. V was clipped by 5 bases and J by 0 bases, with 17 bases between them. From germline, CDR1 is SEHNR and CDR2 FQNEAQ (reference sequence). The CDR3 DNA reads TGTGCCAGCAGCCCCCCCTGGGGGGTTAGCTCTGGGGCCAACGTCCTGACTTTC. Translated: CASSPPWGVSSGANVLTF.

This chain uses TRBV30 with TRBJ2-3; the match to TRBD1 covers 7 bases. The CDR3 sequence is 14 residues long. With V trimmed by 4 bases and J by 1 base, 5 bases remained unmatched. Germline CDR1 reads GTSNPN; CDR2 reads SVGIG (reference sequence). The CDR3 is CAWNGGQGTDTQYF. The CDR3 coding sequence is TGTGCCTGGAATGGCGGACAGGGCACAGATACGCAGTATTTT.

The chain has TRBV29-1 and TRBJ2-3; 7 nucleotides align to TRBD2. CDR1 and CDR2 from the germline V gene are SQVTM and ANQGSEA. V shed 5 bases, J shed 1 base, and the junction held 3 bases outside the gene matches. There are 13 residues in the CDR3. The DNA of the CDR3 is TGCAGCGTTCCTAGCGGAGGCACAGATACGCAGTATTTT. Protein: CSVPSGGTDTQYF.

The CDR3: CASSYDGVRTFSYTF. The CDR3 bases are TGTGCCAGCAGTTACGATGGTGTCAGGACCTTCAGCTACACCTTC. This sequence joins TRBV6-5 and TRBJ1-2; no definite D call. The germline V gene has CDR1 MNHEY and CDR2 SVGAGI. V lost 2 bases to trimming and J lost 9 bases, with 19 bases between them. CDR3 length: 15 amino acids.

In DNA, the CDR3 is TGTGCCAGCTCGTCCAACTCGAGGGGGGCGAGCGGCTACACCTTC. It yields the protein CASSSNSRGASGYTF. This rearrangement joins TRBV18 to TRBJ1-2, with D possibly TRBD1 on 6 matching bases. Germline V CDR1 and CDR2: KGHSH, LQKENI. With 6 bases removed from V and 8 bases from J, the gap between germline ends came to 22 bases. The length of the CDR3 is 15 residues.

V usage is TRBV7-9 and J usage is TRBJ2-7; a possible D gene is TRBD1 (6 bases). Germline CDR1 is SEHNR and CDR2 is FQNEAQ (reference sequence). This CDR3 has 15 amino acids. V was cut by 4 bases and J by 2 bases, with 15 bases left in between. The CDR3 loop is CASSSLTGTPYEQYF. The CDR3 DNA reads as TGTGCCAGCAGCTCCCTCACAGGGACCCCCTACGAGCAGTACTTC.

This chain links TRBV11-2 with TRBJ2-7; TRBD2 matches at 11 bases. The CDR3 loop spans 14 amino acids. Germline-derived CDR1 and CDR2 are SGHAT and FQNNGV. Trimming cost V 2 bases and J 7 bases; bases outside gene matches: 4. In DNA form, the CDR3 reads TGTGCCAGCAGCTTAACTAGCGGGAGTAGGGAGCAGTACTTC. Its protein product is CASSLTSGSREQYF.

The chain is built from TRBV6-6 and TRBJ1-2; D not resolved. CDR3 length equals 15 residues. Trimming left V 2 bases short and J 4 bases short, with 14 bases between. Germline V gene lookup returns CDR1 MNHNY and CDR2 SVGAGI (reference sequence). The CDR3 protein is CASSYTGVSAYGYTF. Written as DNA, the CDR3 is TGTGCCAGCAGTTACACGGGCGTTTCGGCCTATGGCTACACCTTC.